This is a list of T cell receptor beta chains from one sample in a study of early T cells in non-severe SARS-CoV-2 infection. MiXCR, applied by TCRdb to the 5' RACE reads, yields one record per CDR3 protein. The table lists about 40,000 distinct CDR3 sequences, over 3.5% of them singletons, with around 4.5% in the top ten. Sequenced sample: whole blood. The receptors stem from an adult who was a healthcare worker with PCR-confirmed SARS-CoV-2 infection or an uninfected control (not recorded which). Each CDR3 is given with its conserved first and last residue. The D gene is left open where the match is weak. Size is stated for part of the rows, as once, few or many counts, or as a class when the clone is expanded.

J gene	D gene	clone size	V gene	CDR3 protein	CDR3 DNA
TRBJ2-7	NA	many	TRBV20-1	CSAGTSTYEQYF	TGCAGTGCTGGGACGTCTACCTACGAGCAGTACTTC
TRBJ2-2	TRBD1	NA	TRBV5-1	CASNDRAGTGELFF	TGCGCCAGCAACGACAGGGCGGGCACCGGGGAGCTGTTTTTT
TRBJ2-7	NA	NA	TRBV6-6	CASRDSNSDYEQYF	TGTGCCAGCAGAGACTCCAATTCAGACTACGAGCAGTACTTC
TRBJ2-3	NA	few	TRBV5-4	CASSLGGITDTQYF	TGTGCCAGCAGCTTGGGGGGAATCACAGATACGCAGTATTTT
TRBJ1-5	TRBD1	NA	TRBV12-5	CASGLTGGMGQPQHF	TGTGCTAGTGGTTTGACAGGGGGCATGGGTCAGCCCCAGCATTTT
TRBJ1-5	NA	many	TRBV6-4	CASSERGGYQPQHF	TGTGCCAGCAGTGAAAGAGGGGGTTATCAGCCCCAGCATTTT
TRBJ1-1	NA	NA	TRBV5-4	CASSLAGFGAARGEAFF	TGTGCCAGCAGCTTGGCCGGGTTCGGGGCGGCCCGGGGTGAAGCTTTCTTT
TRBJ2-5	NA	many	TRBV7-9	CASSGQSTQYF	TGTGCCAGCAGCGGCCAGTCGACCCAGTACTTC
TRBJ2-5	TRBD1	few	TRBV5-1	CASSTGQGRETQYF	TGCGCCAGCAGCACTGGACAGGGCCGAGAGACCCAGTACTTC
TRBJ1-5	NA	medium-sized	TRBV30	CAWSQNSNQPQHF	TGTGCCTGGAGTCAGAATAGCAATCAGCCCCAGCATTTT
TRBJ2-7	NA	many	TRBV29-1	CSVVSGDIYEQYF	TGCAGCGTTGTATCGGGGGACATCTACGAGCAGTACTTC
TRBJ2-1	TRBD2	many	TRBV10-3	CAISELAGSYNEQFF	TGTGCCATCAGTGAGCTAGCGGGGAGCTACAATGAGCAGTTCTTC
TRBJ2-5	TRBD2	many	TRBV5-4	CASSRSGGAGETQYF	TGTGCCAGCAGCCGTAGCGGGGGGGCCGGAGAGACCCAGTACTTC
TRBJ1-1	NA	few	TRBV6-7	CASQDSEAFF	TGTGCCAGCCAAGACTCTGAAGCTTTCTTT
TRBJ2-5	NA	NA	TRBV9	CASSVGVSRKETQYF	TGTGCCAGCAGCGTAGGGGTTAGCAGGAAAGAGACCCAGTACTTC
TRBJ2-2	NA	many	TRBV11-3	CASSFSGPNTGELFF	TGTGCCAGCAGCTTTTCGGGGCCGAACACCGGGGAGCTGTTTTTT
TRBJ1-4	TRBD1	many	TRBV15	CATSREGGQGNEKLFF	TGTGCCACCAGCAGAGAAGGAGGACAGGGTAATGAAAAACTGTTTTTT
TRBJ1-1	NA	NA	TRBV4-3	CASSLLGTEAFF	TGCGCCAGCAGCCTACTCGGCACTGAAGCTTTCTTT
TRBJ2-7	TRBD2	NA	TRBV20-1	CSAFPSRLAIPEQYF	TGCAGTGCTTTCCCCTCGAGACTAGCCATCCCCGAGCAGTACTTC
TRBJ2-7	NA	few	TRBV5-1	CASSSAYEQYF	TGCGCCAGCAGCTCCGCCTACGAGCAGTACTTC
TRBJ1-6	TRBD1	medium-sized	TRBV6-1	CAEGGQYNSPLHF	TGTGCCGAGGGGGGACAGTATAATTCACCCCTCCACTTT
TRBJ2-3	NA	many	TRBV4-3	CASSPLGAVDTQYF	TGCGCCAGCTCACCCTTGGGGGCGGTAGATACGCAGTATTTT
TRBJ2-3	NA	many	TRBV11-2	CASSPRADPWADTQYF	TGTGCCAGCAGCCCCCGAGCGGACCCGTGGGCAGATACGCAGTATTTT
TRBJ2-3	TRBD1	few	TRBV5-1	CATDGDRGRSTDTQYF	TGCGCCACCGATGGAGATAGGGGGCGGAGCACAGATACGCAGTATTTT
TRBJ2-3	TRBD1	many	TRBV10-2	CASSDAGQGADTQYF	TGCGCCAGCAGTGATGCGGGACAGGGGGCAGATACGCAGTATTTT
TRBJ2-1	TRBD1	few	TRBV5-6	CASSAQGGFYNEQFF	TGTGCCAGCAGCGCCCAAGGGGGCTTCTACAATGAGCAGTTCTTC
TRBJ2-3	NA	many	TRBV5-1	CASSLERTDTQYF	TGCGCCAGCAGCTTGGAAAGAACAGATACGCAGTATTTT
TRBJ2-1	TRBD2	few	TRBV11-1	CASSERGLAGANEQFF	TGTGCCAGCAGCGAACGTGGCCTAGCGGGAGCTAATGAGCAGTTCTTC
TRBJ1-6	TRBD1	many	TRBV5-1	CASRDRGGNSPLHF	TGCGCCAGCCGCGACAGGGGAGGAAATTCACCCCTCCACTTT
TRBJ2-7	NA	few	TRBV20-1	CSARRGGSYEQYF	TGCAGTGCTAGGAGGGGAGGCTCCTACGAGCAGTACTTC
TRBJ1-2	NA	many	TRBV7-3	CASSLYDRSGGYTF	TGTGCCAGCAGCTTATACGACAGATCTGGAGGCTACACCTTC
TRBJ1-1	NA	few	TRBV7-8	CASSLRRETFF	TGTGCCAGCAGCTTGCGACGGGAAACTTTCTTT
TRBJ1-6	NA	few	TRBV28	CASRIRSGQRNSPLHF	TGTGCCAGCAGGATCCGCTCGGGGCAGAGAAATTCACCCCTCCACTTT
TRBJ1-2	NA	many	TRBV7-9	CASSSPPMVYGYTF	TGTGCCAGCAGCTCCCCCCCGATGGTCTATGGCTACACCTTC
TRBJ2-1	NA	NA	TRBV7-2	CASSKGLLSYNEQFF	TGTGCCAGCAGCAAGGGGCTTCTGTCCTACAATGAGCAGTTCTTC
TRBJ2-5	NA	NA	TRBV11-2	CASSLDRTGAGTQYF	TGTGCCAGCAGCTTAGATCGTACCGGAGCTGGGACCCAGTACTTC
TRBJ1-4	NA	many	TRBV20-1	CSARPLGFQEKLFF	TGCAGTGCTCGTCCGTTGGGGTTTCAGGAAAAACTGTTTTTT
TRBJ2-1	TRBD2	many	TRBV11-2	CASSLGGLARRDNEQFF	TGTGCCAGCAGCTTAGGGGGACTAGCGAGAAGAGACAATGAGCAGTTCTTC
TRBJ2-5	NA	many	TRBV30	CAWSVTSEETQYF	TGTGCCTGGAGTGTAACGTCCGAAGAGACCCAGTACTTC
TRBJ2-2	TRBD2	many	TRBV27	CASSCPSGRNDTGELFF	TGTGCCAGCAGTTGTCCTAGCGGGAGGAACGACACCGGGGAGCTGTTTTTT
TRBJ2-1	TRBD2	many	TRBV28	CASNFGTSGNNEQFF	TGTGCCAGCAACTTCGGGACTAGCGGGAACAATGAGCAGTTCTTC
TRBJ2-1	NA	NA	TRBV6-1	CASARGNSYNEQFF	TGTGCCAGCGCCCGGGGGAATTCCTACAATGAGCAGTTCTTC
TRBJ1-1	TRBD1	few	TRBV14	CASSQWSGQGRTEAFF	TGTGCCAGCAGCCAATGGAGTGGACAGGGGAGGACTGAAGCTTTCTTT
TRBJ2-1	TRBD2	many	TRBV7-8	CASSPDSGRSYNEQFF	TGTGCCAGCAGCCCCGATAGCGGGAGGTCCTACAATGAGCAGTTCTTC
TRBJ2-1	TRBD2	few	TRBV20-1	CSAREGLAGDNEQFF	TGCAGTGCTAGGGAGGGACTAGCGGGAGACAATGAGCAGTTCTTC
TRBJ1-4	NA	many	TRBV4-3	CASSHTSATNEKLFF	TGCGCCAGCAGCCACACCAGTGCAACTAATGAAAAACTGTTTTTT
TRBJ2-5	TRBD1	NA	TRBV6-1	CASRQGVWETQYF	TGTGCCAGCAGACAGGGGGTTTGGGAGACCCAGTACTTC
TRBJ2-7	NA	many	TRBV11-2	CASSLIGDRSYEQYF	TGTGCCAGCAGCTTAATAGGAGACAGGTCATACGAGCAGTACTTC
TRBJ1-1	NA	NA	TRBV4-3	CASSQDWQTSEAFF	TGCGCCAGCAGCCAAGATTGGCAGACTTCTGAAGCTTTCTTT
TRBJ1-1	TRBD1	many	TRBV20-1	CSAPRTGANTEAFF	TGCAGTGCCCCCAGGACAGGGGCGAACACTGAAGCTTTCTTT
TRBJ2-7	TRBD2	NA	TRBV6-5	CASSAGLAGDPYEQYF	TGTGCCAGCAGTGCAGGACTAGCGGGAGACCCCTACGAGCAGTACTTC
TRBJ2-1	TRBD2	many	TRBV20-1	CSARDREAEQFF	TGCAGTGCTAGAGATCGGGAGGCTGAGCAGTTCTTC
TRBJ1-5	NA	many	TRBV5-5	CASSLAGGFNQPQHF	TGTGCCAGCAGCTTGGCAGGAGGGTTCAATCAGCCCCAGCATTTT
TRBJ1-2	NA	medium-sized	TRBV30	CAWSLRGAFGYTF	TGTGCCTGGAGCCTGCGGGGCGCGTTTGGCTACACCTTC
TRBJ1-2	NA	many	TRBV10-3	CAISESRDDTPVYGYTF	TGTGCCATCAGTGAGTCGCGTGACGACACTCCCGTCTATGGCTACACCTTC
TRBJ1-2	NA	many	TRBV5-6	CASSLTENYGYTF	TGTGCCAGCAGCTTGACAGAGAACTATGGCTACACCTTC
TRBJ2-5	NA	many	TRBV7-6	CASSFGETQYF	TGTGCCAGCAGCTTCGGGGAGACCCAGTACTTC
TRBJ2-1	TRBD2	many	TRBV2	CASNPGLAAGGEQFF	TGTGCCAGCAACCCGGGACTAGCGGCAGGAGGCGAGCAGTTCTTC